This record covers a single T cell receptor (beta chain). Its cognate antigen is unknown. The study drew the donors from its roughly 130-subject validation cohort, separate from the approximately 700-subject first cohort. This sample was included in a study of cytomegalovirus exposure and HLA in healthy donors. Some clones are missing from TCRdb's copy, which holds only in-frame ones; the method was immunoSEQ multiplex PCR. Found here are approximately 170,000 clones, approximately 80% of them singletons; the top ten hold approximately 2.4%. Overall study findings and caveats: CMV antigen specificity was confirmed in vitro for a few CMV-associated chains.

The CDR3 is made up of 13 amino acids. V gave up 5 bases and J gave up 3 bases, with 11 bases separating them. In germline, CDR1 is SGHTA, CDR2 FQGNSA. The origin of this receptor is a man aged 25-40 years in good health and CMV-seropositive. The sequenced sample was PBMCs. The genes are TRBV7-2 and TRBJ2-7; D is possibly TRBD1 (6 bases). CDR3 protein: CASSAGQNYEQYF. The CDR3 DNA sequence: TGTGCCAGCAGCGCTGGACAGAACTACGAGCAGTACTTC.